Each of the 5 T cell receptor beta chains below was sequenced from the same sample in a study of T-cell reconstitution after alpha-beta-depleted transplantation in children. The library targeted TCRbeta and was prepared with unique molecular identifiers. TCRdb analysed the PCR reads with MiXCR anew, one entry per CDR3 protein. The profile covers fewer than 500,000 distinct CDR3 sequences, with approximately 41% appearing a single time and 27% taken by the ten largest. Sequences were derived from PBMCs, sampled before TCRalphabeta/CD19-depleted stem cell transplant. The receptors originated from a girl aged 2-9 years with aplastic anemia, due to receive a stem cell transplant.

This clonotype has ten or more counts. The chain joins TRBV20-1 to TRBJ1-5; D uncertain. This CDR3 region has 13 residues. Germline assignment: CDR1 DFQATT and CDR2 SNEGSKA (reference sequence). The germline V and J ends were trimmed by 6 bases and 0 bases, with 9 bases remaining between them. This CDR3 is CSAMQDSNQPQHF. The CDR3 DNA follows: TGCAGTGCCATGCAGGATAGCAATCAGCCCCAGCATTTT.

This clonotype has just a few counts. The genes are TRBV6-6 and TRBJ2-2; D tentatively reads TRBD1 or TRBD2 (5 bases each). The V end lost 11 bases, the J end lost 3 bases, and 13 bases lay between the germline ends. The CDR3 extends over 13 amino acids. Germline V gene data show CDR1 as MNHNY and CDR2 as SVGAGI (reference sequence). Written as DNA, the CDR3 is TGTGCCGGCCGAGGGGAAGACACCGGGGAGCTGTTTTTT. This codes for CAGRGEDTGELFF.

Only a few counts were recorded for this clonotype. The chain combines TRBV20-1 with TRBJ1-2; D is unclear. The CDR3 runs to 15 residues. The V and J ends lost 6 bases and 8 bases respectively, with 25 bases between them. Germline V gives CDR1 DFQATT, CDR2 SNEGSKA (reference sequence). CDR3 in amino acids: CSASASNGPAGGYTF. CDR3 bases: TGCAGTGCGTCCGCCAGCAATGGTCCTGCTGGGGGCTACACCTTC.

This clonotype appeared many times. The chain couples TRBV29-1 to TRBJ2-2; D remains ambiguous. V was shortened by 3 bases and J by 1 base, with 15 bases between the two germline ends. Germline CDR1 reads SQVTM; CDR2 reads ANQGSEA. The CDR3 extends over 16 amino acids. The CDR3 is CSVDGWNRVNTGELFF. CDR3 sequence (DNA): TGCAGCGTTGACGGTTGGAACCGGGTGAACACCGGGGAGCTGTTTTTT.

The sample holds a few counts of this clonotype. The chain couples TRBV12-3 or TRBV12-4 to TRBJ2-1, with 16 bases matching TRBD2. V trimming: 6 bases; J trimming: 4 bases; junction bases outside the gene matches: 6. The CDR3 sequence is 17 residues long. This CDR3 is CASRGLAGGPEYNEQFF. The CDR3 nucleotides are TGTGCCAGCAGGGGACTAGCGGGAGGGCCGGAGTACAATGAGCAGTTCTTC.